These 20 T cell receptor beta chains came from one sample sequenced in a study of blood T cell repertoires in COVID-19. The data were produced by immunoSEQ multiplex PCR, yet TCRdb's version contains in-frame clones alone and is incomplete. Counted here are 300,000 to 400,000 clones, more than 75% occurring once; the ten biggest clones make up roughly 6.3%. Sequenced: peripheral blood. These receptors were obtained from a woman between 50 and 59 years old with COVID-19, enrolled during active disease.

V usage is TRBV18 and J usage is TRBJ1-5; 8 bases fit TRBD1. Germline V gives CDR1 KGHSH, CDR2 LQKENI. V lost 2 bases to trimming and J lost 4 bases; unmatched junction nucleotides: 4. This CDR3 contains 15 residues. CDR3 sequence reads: CASSPGTGNNQPQHF. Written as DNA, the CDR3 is TGTGCCAGCTCACCAGGGACAGGAAATAATCAGCCCCAGCATTTT.

As DNA, the CDR3 is TGCGCCAGCAGCATTATGAGCCCCGCACCCAATAATTCACCCCTCCACTTT. Translating it yields CASSIMSPAPNNSPLHF. This chain links TRBV5-1 with TRBJ1-6, with D unclear. V lost 4 bases and J lost 5, with 19 bases in between. Germline V lookup: CDR1 SGHRS, CDR2 YFSETQ. This CDR3 has 17 residues.

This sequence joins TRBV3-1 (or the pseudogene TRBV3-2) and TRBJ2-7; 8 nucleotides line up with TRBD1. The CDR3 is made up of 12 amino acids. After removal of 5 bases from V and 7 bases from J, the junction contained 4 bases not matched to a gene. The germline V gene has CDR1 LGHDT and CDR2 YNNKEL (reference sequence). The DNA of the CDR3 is TGTGCCAGCAGCACGCGACAGGGGGAGCAGTACTTC. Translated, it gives CASSTRQGEQYF.

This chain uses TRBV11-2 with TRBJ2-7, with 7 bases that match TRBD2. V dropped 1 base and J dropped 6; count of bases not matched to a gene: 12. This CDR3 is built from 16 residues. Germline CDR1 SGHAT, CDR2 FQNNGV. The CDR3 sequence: CASSLVLTSRGGEQYF. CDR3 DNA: TGTGCCAGCAGCTTAGTACTGACTAGCAGAGGAGGCGAGCAGTACTTC.

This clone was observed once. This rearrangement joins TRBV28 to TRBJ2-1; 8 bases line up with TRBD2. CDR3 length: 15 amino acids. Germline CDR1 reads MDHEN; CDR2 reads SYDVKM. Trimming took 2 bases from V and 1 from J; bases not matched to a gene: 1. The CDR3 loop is CASSLRGGSYNEQFF. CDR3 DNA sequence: TGTGCCAGCAGTTTACGCGGGGGGTCCTACAATGAGCAGTTCTTC.

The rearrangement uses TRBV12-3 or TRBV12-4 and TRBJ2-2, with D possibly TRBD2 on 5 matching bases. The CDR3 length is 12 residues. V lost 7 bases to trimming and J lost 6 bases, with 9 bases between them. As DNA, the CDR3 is TGTGCCAGCAACCCGAGGGCCGGGGAGCTGTTTTTT. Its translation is CASNPRAGELFF.

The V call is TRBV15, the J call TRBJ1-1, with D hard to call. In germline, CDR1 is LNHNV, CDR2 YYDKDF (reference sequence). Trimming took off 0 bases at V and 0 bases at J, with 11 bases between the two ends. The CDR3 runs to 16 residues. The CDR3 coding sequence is TGTGCCACCAGCAGAGATACGATTCAGGTGAACACTGAAGCTTTCTTT. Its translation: CATSRDTIQVNTEAFF.

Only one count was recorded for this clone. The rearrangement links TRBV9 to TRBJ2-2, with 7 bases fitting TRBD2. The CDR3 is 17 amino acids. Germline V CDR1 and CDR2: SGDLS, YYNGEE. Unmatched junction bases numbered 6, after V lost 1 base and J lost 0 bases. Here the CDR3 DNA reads TGTGCCAGCAGCGTAAGGCCTAGCGGACCGAACACCGGGGAGCTGTTTTTT. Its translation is CASSVRPSGPNTGELFF.

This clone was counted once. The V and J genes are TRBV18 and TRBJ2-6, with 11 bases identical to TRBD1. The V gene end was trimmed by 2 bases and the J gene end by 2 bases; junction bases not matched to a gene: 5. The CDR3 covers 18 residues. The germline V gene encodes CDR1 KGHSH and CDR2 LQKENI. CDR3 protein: CASSPARTGGAGANVLTF. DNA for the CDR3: TGTGCCAGCTCACCAGCTCGGACAGGGGGCGCTGGGGCCAACGTCCTGACTTTC. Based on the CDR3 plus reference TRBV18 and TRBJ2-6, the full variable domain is NAGVMQNPRHLVRRRGQEARLRCSPMKGHSHVYWYRQLPEEGLKFMVYLQKENIIDESGMPKERFSAEFPKEGPSILRIQQVVRGDSAAYFCASSPARTGGAGANVLTFGAGSRLTVL.

In DNA form, the CDR3 reads TGTGCCAGCAGTCGGACTAGGGGCTACGAGCAGTACTTC. It encodes CASSRTRGYEQYF. The V call is TRBV6-5, the J call TRBJ2-7, with TRBD2 matching 7 bases. The CDR3 consists of 13 residues. J lost 3 bases, V lost 5 bases, and 4 bases had no gene match. CDR1 MNHEY and CDR2 SVGAGI come from the germline V gene.

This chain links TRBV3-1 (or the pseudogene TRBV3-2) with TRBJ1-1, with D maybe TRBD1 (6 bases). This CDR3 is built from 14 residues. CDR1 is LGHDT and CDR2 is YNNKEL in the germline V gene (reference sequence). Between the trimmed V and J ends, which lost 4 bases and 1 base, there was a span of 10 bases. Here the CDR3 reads CASSRGHQNTEAFF. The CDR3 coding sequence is TGTGCCAGCAGCCGGGGACACCAGAACACTGAAGCTTTCTTT.

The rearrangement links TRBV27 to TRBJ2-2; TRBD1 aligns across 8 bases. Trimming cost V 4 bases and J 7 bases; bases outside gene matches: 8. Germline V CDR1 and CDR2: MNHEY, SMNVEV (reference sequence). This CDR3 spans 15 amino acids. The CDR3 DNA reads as TGTGCCAGCAGTTCCCGACAGGGGATCGGCGGGGAGCTGTTTTTT. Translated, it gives CASSSRQGIGGELFF.

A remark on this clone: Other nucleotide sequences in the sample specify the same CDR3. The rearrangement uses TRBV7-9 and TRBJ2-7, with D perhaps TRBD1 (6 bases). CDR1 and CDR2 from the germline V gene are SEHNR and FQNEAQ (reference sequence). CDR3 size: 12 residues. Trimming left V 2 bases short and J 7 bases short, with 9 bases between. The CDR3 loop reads CASSLIGGEQYF. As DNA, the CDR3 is TGTGCCAGCAGCTTAATAGGGGGTGAGCAGTACTTC.

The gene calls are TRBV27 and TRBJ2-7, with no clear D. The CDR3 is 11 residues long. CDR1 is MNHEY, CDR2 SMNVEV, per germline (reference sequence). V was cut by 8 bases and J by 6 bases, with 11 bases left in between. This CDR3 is CASRSYSEQYF. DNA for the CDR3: TGTGCCAGCCGAAGCTATAGCGAGCAGTACTTC.

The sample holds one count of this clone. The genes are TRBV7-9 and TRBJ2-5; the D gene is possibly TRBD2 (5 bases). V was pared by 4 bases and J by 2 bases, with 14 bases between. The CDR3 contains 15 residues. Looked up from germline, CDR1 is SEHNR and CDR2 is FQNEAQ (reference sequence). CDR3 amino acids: CASSSSRGWQETQYF. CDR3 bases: TGTGCCAGCAGCTCATCTCGGGGTTGGCAAGAGACCCAGTACTTC.

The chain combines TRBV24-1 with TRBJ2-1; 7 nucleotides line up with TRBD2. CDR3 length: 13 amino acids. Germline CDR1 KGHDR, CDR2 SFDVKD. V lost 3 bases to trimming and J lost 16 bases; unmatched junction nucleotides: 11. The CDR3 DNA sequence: TGTGCCACCAGTGATGGGGCCGGCGGGAGTACCTTCTTC. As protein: CATSDGAGGSTFF.

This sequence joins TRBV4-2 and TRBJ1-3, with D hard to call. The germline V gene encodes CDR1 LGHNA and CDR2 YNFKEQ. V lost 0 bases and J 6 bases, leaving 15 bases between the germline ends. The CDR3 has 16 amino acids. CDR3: CASSQDGLGRLNTIYF. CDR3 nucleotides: TGTGCCAGCAGCCAAGATGGGTTAGGGAGGCTAAACACCATATATTTT.

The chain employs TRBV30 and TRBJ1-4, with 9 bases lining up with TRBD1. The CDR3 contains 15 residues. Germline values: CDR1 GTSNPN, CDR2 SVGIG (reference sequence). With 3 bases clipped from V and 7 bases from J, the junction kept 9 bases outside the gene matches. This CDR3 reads CAWSNDRGGREKLFF. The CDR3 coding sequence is TGTGCCTGGAGCAACGACAGGGGGGGCCGTGAAAAACTGTTTTTT.

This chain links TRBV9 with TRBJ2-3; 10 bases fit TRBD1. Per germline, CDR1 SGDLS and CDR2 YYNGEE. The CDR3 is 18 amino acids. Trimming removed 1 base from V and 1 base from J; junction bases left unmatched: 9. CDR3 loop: CASSVSLGTGVGTDTQYF. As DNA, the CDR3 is TGTGCCAGCAGCGTATCACTTGGGACAGGGGTCGGCACAGATACGCAGTATTTT.

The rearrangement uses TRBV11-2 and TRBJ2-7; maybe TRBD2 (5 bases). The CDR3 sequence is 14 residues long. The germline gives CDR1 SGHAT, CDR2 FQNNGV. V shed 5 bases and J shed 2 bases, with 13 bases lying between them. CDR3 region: CASSPIVGAYEQYF. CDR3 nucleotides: TGTGCCAGCAGCCCGATTGTGGGAGCCTACGAGCAGTACTTC.